These 8 T cell receptor beta chains were sequenced from one sample in a study of CXCR3-negative and CXCR3-positive naive CD8 T cells. Study observations and caveats: CXCR3-positive naive cells carried more hydrophobic TRB CDR3s than CXCR3-negative ones.

The authors prepared UMI-labeled TRB cDNA libraries by 5' RACE. TCRdb re-called the 5' RACE reads; every CDR3 protein appears as one record, without DNA. In total, the table holds around 160,000 distinct CDR3 sequences. Their target antigens are unknown. Sequencing was done on a sample of naive CXCR3+ CD8+ T cells from blood. The sample's subset: CD45RO-CCR7+CD27+CD95- naive CD8+ T cells expressing CXCR3 (TNR3+). The source of these receptors is a human donor in good health. Some clones in this sample may be carry-over from other donors' samples.

This rearrangement joins TRBV20-1 to TRBJ2-7; no DNA is available, so the TRBD1 call from TCRdb remains unchecked. This CDR3 spans 14 amino acids. The germline gives CDR1 DFQATT, CDR2 SNEGSKA (reference sequence). This CDR3 reads CSARPPDTYYEQYF.

V gene TRBV28 combines with J gene TRBJ2-6. Germline CDR1 and CDR2: MDHEN and SYDVKM. The CDR3 has 18 amino acids. CDR3 sequence reads: CASSLHTFRGAGANVLTF. The full variable domain, in which reference TRBV28 and TRBJ2-6 provide the parts outside the CDR3, is DVKVTQSSRYLVKRTGEKVFLECVQDMDHENMFWYRQDPGLGLRLIYFSYDVKMKEKGDIPEGYSVSREKKERFSLILESASTNQTSMYLCASSLHTFRGAGANVLTFGAGSRLTVL.

V is TRBV12-3 or TRBV12-4 and J is TRBJ2-3; TCRdb lists TRBD1, though no DNA is available to test this call. The CDR3 has 12 amino acids. CDR3 sequence: CASKGQPDTQYF.

CDR3 sequence reads: CASRDTGTGPYLEQYF. The V and J genes are TRBV6-5 and TRBJ2-7; the TRBD1 assignment by TCRdb is unverifiable without DNA. Germline CDR1 and CDR2: MNHEY and SVGAGI. The CDR3 has 16 amino acids.

V is TRBV9 and J is TRBJ1-2; TCRdb selects TRBD1, and the lack of DNA leaves this call unchecked. The CDR3 sequence is 13 residues long. The germline CDR1 and CDR2 sequences are SGDLS and YYNGEE. The CDR3 reads CASSVGTGYGYTF. The full variable domain, with the rest looked up from reference TRBV9 and TRBJ1-2, is DSGVTQTPKHLITATGQRVTLRCSPRSGDLSVYWYQQSLDQGLQFLIQYYNGEERAKGNILERFSAQQFPDLHSELNLSSLELGDSALYFCASSVGTGYGYTFGSGTRLTVV.

V usage is TRBV9 and J usage is TRBJ1-4; TCRdb's assignment of TRBD1 cannot be checked, as there is no DNA. CDR3 length: 14 residues. Germline assignment: CDR1 SGDLS and CDR2 YYNGEE. The CDR3: CASSVGGYNEKLFF.

The chain is built from TRBV19 and TRBJ2-1. This CDR3 region has 13 residues. The germline gives CDR1 LNHDA, CDR2 SQIVND (reference sequence). CDR3 residues: CASSPGIGVEQFF.

The rearrangement uses TRBV11-3 and TRBJ2-3. The germline V gene has CDR1 SGHNT and CDR2 YENEEA. The CDR3 is made up of 13 amino acids. The CDR3 is CASSLVLEITQYF.